This entry concerns a single T cell receptor (beta chain). Antigen: not known. The entry originates in a study of monozygotic twins with inflammatory bowel disease. The study's findings and limits: The authors found no support for a single strong IBD-associated signal or clonotype. Relative clonotype sharing with others was diminished in IBD patients versus healthy twins, particularly with disease activity.

Across eight separate reactions for each sample, cDNA was made. Template switching added UMIs carrying a 6-nucleotide sample barcode. One entry per CDR3 protein, without DNA, is what TCRdb gives after re-calling the 5' RACE reads. This sample contains some 300,000 distinct CDR3 sequences. Sequenced input: blood. The clonotype was recovered from a human donor with ulcerative colitis or Crohn's disease, or a healthy co-twin of an affected twin (not recorded which).

CDR3: CSAGRDVPNQPQHF. The rearrangement links TRBV20-1 to TRBJ1-5; TCRdb proposes TRBD1, but this gene call is untestable without DNA. The CDR3 contains 14 residues. CDR1 DFQATT and CDR2 SNEGSKA come from the germline V gene (reference sequence).